This passage covers 18 T cell receptor beta chains from one sample sequenced in a study of T-cell memory formation after mild COVID-19. One entry per CDR3 protein, called by TCRdb with MiXCR from the 5' RACE reads. This sample has about 260,000 distinct CDR3 sequences, with around 15% found just once. Sequenced material: PBMCs or a T cell subset sorted from them (not recorded which). The receptors were gathered from a man aged 18-30 years who had mild COVID-19 (a few samples of this study predate the infection). Cell type and time point are not known.

V is TRBV4-3 and J is TRBJ2-7, with a tentative D call TRBD1 (7 bases). Germline CDR1 reads LGHNA; CDR2 reads YSLEER. The CDR3 is 17 amino acids. The V end lost 3 bases, the J end lost 3 bases, and 21 bases lay between the germline ends. The CDR3: CASSHVGAGGNFYEQYF. The CDR3 region has the DNA TGCGCCAGCAGCCATGTGGGGGCAGGGGGGAATTTCTACGAGCAGTACTTC.

This clonotype has a handful of counts. J is TRBJ2-5 and V is TRBV7-6, with 8 positions matching TRBD2. Germline-derived CDR1 and CDR2 are SGHVS and FNYEAQ. The CDR3 contains 15 residues. The V gene end was trimmed by 5 bases and the J gene end by 5 bases; junction bases not matched to a gene: 10. The CDR3 protein is CASSPQAGGGETQYF. The CDR3 DNA follows: TGTGCCAGCAGCCCCCAGGCGGGGGGTGGGGAGACCCAGTACTTC. The full variable domain, with the rest looked up from reference TRBV7-6 and TRBJ2-5, is GAGVSQSPRYKVTKRGQDVALRCDPISGHVSLYWYRQALGQGPEFLTYFNYEAQQDKSGLPNDRFSAERPEGSISTLTIQRTEQRDSAMYRCASSPQAGGGETQYFGPGTRLLVL.

The chain joins TRBV7-3 to TRBJ1-2, with D hard to call. Trimming removed 6 bases at V and 5 bases at J, with 13 bases between. The CDR3 covers 13 residues. Germline V gene data show CDR1 as SGHTA and CDR2 as FQGTGA. CDR3 protein: CASSDGSGYGYTF. The DNA of the CDR3 is TGTGCCAGCAGTGATGGGAGTGGGTATGGCTACACCTTC. Drawing the rest from reference TRBV7-3 and TRBJ1-2, the complete variable domain is GAGVSQTPSNKVTEKGKYVELRCDPISGHTALYWYRQSLGQGPEFLIYFQGTGAADDSGLPNDRFFAVRPEGSVSTLKIQRTERGDSAVYLCASSDGSGYGYTFGSGTRLTVV.

This clonotype has just a few counts. The rearrangement links TRBV4-1 to TRBJ1-4; 9 nucleotides agree with TRBD1. CDR1 and CDR2 (germline): MGHRA, YSYEKL. The CDR3 contains 16 residues. Germline trimming cut 0 bases from V and 5 bases from J; bases unmatched to any gene: 4. The CDR3 sequence: CASSQDRGTGNEKLFF. DNA for the CDR3: TGCGCCAGCAGCCAAGATCGCGGGACAGGGAATGAAAAACTGTTTTTT.

The V call is TRBV29-1, the J call TRBJ2-5; D may be TRBD1 (6 bases). This CDR3 comprises 15 residues. The V end was cut by 4 bases, the J end by 5 bases, with 20 bases between. Germline assignment: CDR1 SQVTM and CDR2 ANQGSEA. CDR3 residues: CSVAGEGLGQETQYF. The CDR3 bases are TGCAGCGTTGCGGGCGAGGGCTTAGGACAGGAGACCCAGTACTTC.

This clonotype has a handful of counts. The J gene is TRBJ2-1, the V gene TRBV6-2 or TRBV6-3; 7 bases are a match to TRBD2. With 1 base clipped from V and 4 bases from J, the junction kept 4 bases outside the gene matches. Germline-derived CDR1 and CDR2 are MNHEY and SVGEGT. This CDR3 has 15 residues. CDR3 in DNA: TGTGCCAGCAGTTACTTTGCGGGGGAGTACAATGAGCAGTTCTTC. Translating gives CASSYFAGEYNEQFF.

This chain links TRBV5-1 with TRBJ1-1; maybe TRBD1 (5 bases). The CDR3 consists of 16 residues. V was clipped by 2 bases and J by 4 bases, with 18 bases between them. The germline V gene has CDR1 SGHRS and CDR2 YFSETQ. This chain's CDR3 is CASSFSFGRGGTEAFF. In DNA form, the CDR3 reads TGCGCCAGCAGCTTTTCCTTTGGACGGGGCGGCACTGAAGCTTTCTTT. Full variable domain (remainder filled in from reference TRBV5-1 and TRBJ1-1): KAGVTQTPRYLIKTRGQQVTLSCSPISGHRSVSWYQQTPGQGLQFLFEYFSETQRNKGNFPGRFSGRQFSNSRSEMNVSTLELGDSALYLCASSFSFGRGGTEAFFGQGTRLTVV.

In this sample, this clonotype turned up a few times. The chain has TRBV25-1 and TRBJ2-1, with 8 bases that match TRBD2. This CDR3 is built from 14 residues. Germline V gives CDR1 MGHDK, CDR2 SYGVNS. Trimming at V came to 4 bases and at J to 6 bases, leaving 5 bases not matched to a gene. The CDR3 protein is CASSGAGGLNEQFF. The CDR3 DNA is TGTGCCAGCAGTGGGGCGGGGGGACTCAATGAGCAGTTCTTC.

CDR3 coding DNA: TGTGCCAGCAGTGGAGCAGGGGGTCGGGGCAATTCACCCCTCCACTTT. Protein: CASSGAGGRGNSPLHF. This chain links TRBV12-3 or TRBV12-4 with TRBJ1-6; TRBD1 matches at 7 bases. The CDR3 covers 16 residues. Germline trimming cut 5 bases from V and 7 bases from J; bases unmatched to any gene: 11.

This clonotype was seen a handful of times. The chain links TRBV12-3 or TRBV12-4 to TRBJ1-5, with TRBD1 matching over 8 bases. The CDR3 is made up of 14 amino acids. V lost 4 bases, J lost 3 bases, and 2 bases stayed unmatched. The chain's CDR3 is CASSWGQVNQPQHF. The CDR3 bases are TGTGCCAGCAGTTGGGGACAGGTCAATCAGCCCCAGCATTTT.

This clonotype showed up many times. The chain links TRBV6-2 or TRBV6-3 to TRBJ2-7; TRBD2 might be the D (6 bases). Trimming stripped 4 bases from V and 2 bases from J, with 12 bases between. The germline gives CDR1 MNHEY, CDR2 SVGEGT. CDR3 length: 14 amino acids. CDR3 nucleotides: TGTGCCAGCAGTTCAGCGGGTACCCCCTACGAGCAGTACGTC. Translation: CASSSAGTPYEQYV.

The chain has TRBV7-8 and TRBJ2-2; weak D call: TRBD1 (5 bases). This CDR3 region has 15 residues. CDR1 and CDR2 (germline): SGHVS, FQNEAQ. The V gene lost 7 bases and the J gene lost 3 bases, with 15 bases spanning the gap. CDR3 DNA sequence: TGTGCCAGCATCCCGAGACAGAGCTACACCGGGGAGCTGTTTTTT. It yields the protein CASIPRQSYTGELFF.

This clonotype was picked up many times. This sequence joins TRBV11-2 and TRBJ1-3; 7 bases map to TRBD1. The CDR3 length is 15 residues. In germline, CDR1 is SGHAT, CDR2 FQNNGV. After removal of 6 bases from V and 0 bases from J, the junction contained 5 bases not matched to a gene. This CDR3 is CASSRDSSSGNTIYF. The CDR3 DNA is TGTGCCAGCAGTCGGGACAGCTCCTCTGGAAACACCATATATTTT.

This clonotype was seen more than once but under ten times. This chain uses TRBV7-2 with TRBJ2-7; no firm D call. This CDR3 has 12 residues. Per germline, CDR1 SGHTA and CDR2 FQGNSA. Trimming removed 1 base from V and 3 bases from J, with 4 bases in between. CDR3 amino acids: CASSLDYYEQYF. The CDR3 region has the DNA TGTGCCAGCAGCTTAGATTACTACGAGCAGTACTTC.

The chain is built from TRBV30 and TRBJ1-6; a possible D gene is TRBD1 (5 bases). CDR3 length: 16 residues. The germline gives CDR1 GTSNPN, CDR2 SVGIG (reference sequence). V was trimmed by 4 bases and J by 0 bases, leaving 13 bases between them. CDR3 protein: CAWKLGGSSYNSPLHF. Here the CDR3 DNA reads TGTGCCTGGAAGTTGGGGGGTAGCTCCTATAATTCACCCCTCCACTTT.

This clonotype appeared a few times. The CDR3 nucleotides are TGTGCCAGCAGCCAACCCGACAGGGTCTATGGCTACACCTTC. Translation: CASSQPDRVYGYTF. The J gene is TRBJ1-2, the V gene TRBV6-6, with 7 nucleotides matching TRBD1. The V gene's germline CDR1 is MNHNY and CDR2 SVGAGI (reference sequence). Trimming removed 6 bases from V and 4 bases from J; junction bases left unmatched: 8. This CDR3 region has 14 residues.

The V call is TRBV28, the J call TRBJ2-7; the D call may be TRBD1 or TRBD2 (5 bases each). Trimming took off 6 bases at V and 2 bases at J, with 11 bases between the two ends. Per the germline V gene, CDR1 is MDHEN and CDR2 is SYDVKM. The CDR3 contains 13 residues. The CDR3 spells CASRWDGTYEQYF. The CDR3 DNA is TGTGCCAGCAGGTGGGACGGGACCTACGAGCAGTACTTC.

The table lists this clonotype with a few counts. The rearrangement joins TRBV12-3 or TRBV12-4 to TRBJ2-4; D gene unclear. Trimming pared 6 bases from V and 7 bases from J, leaving 16 bases between. This CDR3 is built from 14 residues. The CDR3 DNA reads as TGTGCCAGCAGCCTCCGAACGCTGGGGAACATTCAGTACTTC. Residues: CASSLRTLGNIQYF.